This is a list of T cell receptor beta chains from one sample in a study of T-cell reconstitution after alpha-beta-depleted transplantation in children. One entry per CDR3 protein results from TCRdb running MiXCR on the PCR reads. The sample shows hundreds of thousands of distinct CDR3 sequences, 16% of them seen only once. Here the sequenced sample was PBMCs from the stem cell graft donor, taken from the stem cell graft. The receptors stem from a human donor who donated a stem cell graft to a child with acute myeloid leukemia. CDR3s include the opening cysteine and the closing phenylalanine or tryptophan.

v_call,j_call,cdr3_aa
TRBV7-3,TRBJ2-1,CASSLLPSPSGNEQFF
TRBV15,TRBJ1-1,CATSRLLGTGTMNTEAFF
TRBV29-1,TRBJ1-2,CSVWGMRDRVDKSDGYTF
TRBV7-6,TRBJ2-3,CASSLRQPPDTQYF
TRBV5-1,TRBJ2-7,CASRPGPYEQYF
TRBV7-3,TRBJ2-7,CASSSRATAHYEQYF
TRBV20-1,TRBJ2-5,CSAPPWAGEETQYF
TRBV29-1,TRBJ1-2,CSVEKGVAYTF
TRBV20-1,TRBJ2-2,CSAREGAQAGELFF
TRBV5-1,TRBJ2-2,CASAVAGSTGELFF
TRBV6-1,TRBJ2-6,CASREGGSGANVLTF
TRBV29-1,TRBJ1-6,CSVGTGIENSPLHF
TRBV7-2,TRBJ1-1,CASSLVPGQGTEAFF
TRBV7-3,TRBJ1-1,CASSLNAIGNTEAFF
TRBV25-1,TRBJ2-1,CASSLRDRGLENEQFF
TRBV29-1,TRBJ2-1,CSGISGLAGGHFYNEQFF
TRBV20-1,TRBJ2-1,CSALTPYSSYNEQFF
TRBV24-1,TRBJ2-5,CATSDLGDSQETQYF
TRBV15,TRBJ2-5,CATSGRTVETQYF
TRBV12-3/TRBV12-4,TRBJ2-7,CASKKAGAYEQYF
TRBV20-1,TRBJ1-1,CSARDPMGGRGYTEAFF
TRBV9,TRBJ2-5,CASSVPNRQSSGGSETQYF
TRBV12-3/TRBV12-4,TRBJ2-5,CATSTGGGVEETQYF
TRBV7-8,TRBJ2-3,CASSWRGITDTQYF
TRBV20-1,TRBJ2-1,CSARDLTGGRTSWDEQFF
TRBV7-9,TRBJ1-2,CASSLEVSSSDYGYTF
TRBV20-1,TRBJ2-1,CSARDHSRSSYNEQFF
TRBV20-1,TRBJ2-2,CSARDASGNTGELFF
TRBV10-3,TRBJ2-4,CAAAGDRTYKNIQYF